Here is one T cell receptor (beta chain) with its context. This sample also contains other DNA sequences that code for the same CDR3. Under the authors' procedure: Using reference gene primer amplification, nucleated cell counts were estimated. The method was immunoSEQ multiplex PCR; TCRdb's version includes in-frame clones alone and lacks a portion of them. V and J calls and clone size are those listed in that table; D and trimming were worked out from the DNA. Of about 140,000 clones listed, nearly 90% are singletons. The data were obtained in a study of blood T cell repertoires in COVID-19. Across the study: Acute and convalescent COVID-19 samples came from the United States, Italy and Spain. T cells, B-cell-depleted T cells, or PBMCs provided the cDNA or gDNA that served as material.

V lost 6 bases to trimming and J lost 1 base; unmatched junction nucleotides: 2. Per the germline V gene, CDR1 is SNHLY and CDR2 is FYNNEI. The CDR3 runs to 13 residues. Sequenced sample: peripheral blood. This sequence was found in a man in his 70s with acute or convalescent COVID-19. The chain combines TRBV2 with TRBJ1-1; TRBD1 aligns across 7 bases. In DNA, the CDR3 is TGTGCCAGCAGCGGGGACAGGAACACTGAAGCTTTCTTT. Its protein product is CASSGDRNTEAFF. Full variable domain (outside the CDR3, taken from reference TRBV2 and TRBJ1-1): EPEVTQTPSHQVTQMGQEVILRCVPISNHLYFYWYRQILGQKVEFLVSFYNNEISEKSEIFDDQFSVERPDGSNFTLKIRSTKLEDSAMYFCASSGDRNTEAFFGQGTRLTVV.